This section outlines one T cell receptor (beta chain) sequence together with its context. The data were obtained in a study of PD-1 blockade in classical Hodgkin lymphoma. Time point given: cycle 4 day 1 (C4D1), after 6 weeks of nivolumab. All patients relapsed after autologous stem cell transplantation, and brentuximab vedotin exposure varied. Only in-frame clones appear in the TCRdb table, and some are missing; sequencing was by immunoSEQ multiplex PCR. The table includes about 41,000 clones, 60% to 80% detected once. Germline values: CDR1 SGDLS, CDR2 YYNGEE. The ends were cut back, 0 bases at V and 1 base at J, with 4 bases in the middle. There are 13 residues in the CDR3.

Sequencing used peripheral blood mononuclear cells (PBMCs), obtained before the fourth cycle of nivolumab. The receptor comes from a human donor with classical Hodgkin lymphoma. The gene calls are TRBV9 and TRBJ2-5; D uncertain. CDR3 amino acids: CASSVASQETQYF. The CDR3 nucleotides read TGTGCCAGCAGCGTAGCTAGCCAAGAGACCCAGTACTTC.